These 15 T cell receptor beta chains originate from one sample sequenced in a study of regulatory T cells in long-lasting Graves disease. Arm-PCR with iRepertoire HTBI primers amplified the CDR3 regions for these TCR beta libraries. TCRdb reprocessed the multiplex PCR reads via MiXCR and lists one record per CDR3 protein. The sample yields hundreds of thousands of distinct CDR3 sequences, 16% seen once. The time point here: newly diagnosed GD, antithyroid drugs for less than 3 months. PBMCs were the source of the RNA used for TCR sequencing. This same sample was also taken into another study, of T cells in Graves' hyperthyroidism and ophthalmopathy.

The sample consisted of peripheral blood mononuclear cells (PBMCs), taken at new diagnosis, from a patient treated with antithyroid drugs. The source is a woman aged 25 to 39 with Graves disease.

This clonotype came up a few times. This chain joins TRBV7-9 and TRBJ2-1; 7 bases line up with TRBD2. With 5 bases clipped from V and 5 bases from J, the junction kept 6 bases outside the gene matches. CDR3 length: 14 residues. Germline V gene sequence: CDR1 SEHNR, CDR2 FQNEAQ (reference sequence). In nucleotides, the CDR3 is TGTGCCAGCAGCCCAGCGGGACCCCACAATGAGCAGTTCTTC. Its protein product is CASSPAGPHNEQFF.

The chain carries TRBV9 and TRBJ2-1; TRBD2 matches at 8 bases. The length of the CDR3 is 17 residues. V gave up 0 bases and J gave up 0 bases; unmatched junction bases: 5. From germline, CDR1 is SGDLS and CDR2 YYNGEE. CDR3 nucleotides: TGTGCCAGCAGCGTAGATGTAGCGGGGAGCTCCTACAATGAGCAGTTCTTC. Amino acid sequence: CASSVDVAGSSYNEQFF. Complete variable domain (other parts from reference TRBV9 and TRBJ2-1): DSGVTQTPKHLITATGQRVTLRCSPRSGDLSVYWYQQSLDQGLQFLIQYYNGEERAKGNILERFSAQQFPDLHSELNLSSLELGDSALYFCASSVDVAGSSYNEQFFGPGTRLTVL.

This clonotype turned up a few times. V and J are TRBV19 and TRBJ2-7, with TRBD1 as a possible D gene (6 bases). The CDR3 spans 18 residues. Deletions cut 7 bases from V and 4 bases from J, with 29 bases between. Per the germline V gene, CDR1 is LNHDA and CDR2 is SQIVND (reference sequence). CDR3 sequence reads: CASTPAFRLQGPEYEQYF. The CDR3 nucleotides read TGTGCCAGTACGCCTGCTTTTCGCTTACAGGGACCTGAATACGAGCAGTACTTC. Looking up the rest from reference TRBV19 and TRBJ2-7 gives the full variable domain: DGGITQSPKYLFRKEGQNVTLSCEQNLNHDAMYWYRQDPGQGLRLIYYSQIVNDFQKGDIAEGYSVSREKKESFPLTVTSAQKNPTAFYLCASTPAFRLQGPEYEQYFGPGTRLTVT.

This clonotype showed up many times. The rearrangement uses TRBV7-8 and TRBJ1-5; D remains unclear. CDR1 SGHVS and CDR2 FQNEAQ come from the germline V gene. This CDR3 contains 17 residues. Trimming cost V 7 bases and J 1 base, with 20 bases left between them. In DNA, the CDR3 is TGTGCCAGCACCAAATTGGAGGGCATTTGGAGCAATCAGCCCCAGCATTTT. Translated: CASTKLEGIWSNQPQHF.

This clonotype has just a few counts. The rearrangement joins TRBV19 to TRBJ2-1, with no clear D. Trimming removed 2 bases at V and 4 bases at J, with 21 bases between. This CDR3 comprises 18 residues. From germline, CDR1 is LNHDA and CDR2 SQIVND (reference sequence). CDR3 nucleotide sequence: TGTGCCAGTAGTATAACCCCAAAGGACCTAAAAAGTTACAATGAGCAGTTCTTC. The encoded protein is CASSITPKDLKSYNEQFF.

This clonotype appeared a few times. The chain recombines TRBV25-1 with TRBJ1-3; 10 bases line up with TRBD1. Trimming at V came to 3 bases and at J to 7 bases, leaving 6 bases not matched to a gene. The germline CDR1 and CDR2 sequences are MGHDK and SYGVNS. There are 15 residues in the CDR3. CDR3 sequence: CASSDERQGANTIYF. CDR3 nucleotides: TGTGCCAGCAGTGATGAGAGACAGGGGGCGAACACCATATATTTT.

This clonotype was detected only a few times. This chain uses TRBV11-2 with TRBJ2-7; D possibly corresponds to TRBD2 (6 bases). Germline CDR1 SGHAT, CDR2 FQNNGV. The CDR3 spans 13 residues. Trimming took off 2 bases at V and 6 bases at J, with 11 bases between the two ends. The CDR3 coding sequence is TGTGCCAGCAGCTTAACGGATAGCGGCGAGCAGTACTTC. Its protein is CASSLTDSGEQYF.

This clonotype has more than one count but fewer than ten. The rearrangement uses TRBV5-5 and TRBJ1-2, with D hard to call. Germline values: CDR1 SGHKS, CDR2 YYEKEE (reference sequence). Trimming shortened V by 0 bases and J by 3 bases, and 9 bases separated the two germline ends. The CDR3 totals 14 residues. The CDR3 sequence is CASSLARGDYGYTF. CDR3 in DNA: TGTGCCAGCAGCTTGGCGCGGGGTGACTATGGCTACACCTTC.

This clonotype appeared many times. The rearrangement joins TRBV27 to TRBJ2-1, with D possibly being TRBD1 or TRBD2 (5 bases each). This CDR3 has 15 amino acids. V dropped 4 bases and J dropped 6 bases, with 16 bases sitting between them. Looked up from germline, CDR1 is MNHEY and CDR2 is SMNVEV (reference sequence). CDR3 protein: CASSWVEGSFNEQFF. The CDR3 nucleotides read TGTGCCAGCAGTTGGGTAGAGGGGAGTTTCAATGAGCAGTTCTTC.

This clonotype showed up many times. The chain recombines TRBV11-2 with TRBJ2-5; D unclear. Germline CDR1 is SGHAT and CDR2 is FQNNGV. CDR3 length: 15 amino acids. The V and J ends lost 2 bases and 1 base respectively, with 11 bases between them. Here the CDR3 DNA reads TGTGCCAGCAGCTTAAGGCAGGCACCCCAAGAGACCCAGTACTTC. Residues: CASSLRQAPQETQYF.

V usage is TRBV2 and J usage is TRBJ1-2; D is uncertain. CDR1 and CDR2 (germline): SNHLY, FYNNEI. The CDR3 has 14 residues. Trimming took off 5 bases at V and 5 bases at J, with 15 bases between the two ends. CDR3 bases: TGTGCCAGCAGTCACCCACCTGGTATTTATGGCTACACCTTC. Translating gives CASSHPPGIYGYTF.

This clonotype appeared many times. The chain employs TRBV6-1 and TRBJ1-1; no clear D. Trimming removed 6 bases from V and 1 base from J, with 15 bases in between. The CDR3 covers 15 residues. Per the germline V gene, CDR1 is MNHNS and CDR2 is SASEGT. The CDR3 region is CASSQSAVSNTEAFF. The CDR3 DNA follows: TGTGCCAGCAGCCAAAGTGCCGTTTCGAACACTGAAGCTTTCTTT.

This clonotype was recorded at least ten times. The rearrangement joins TRBV28 to TRBJ1-5; D is uncertain. The CDR3 is 12 residues long. CDR1 and CDR2 from the germline V gene are MDHEN and SYDVKM. Trimming left V 6 bases short and J 6 bases short, with 9 bases between. DNA of the CDR3: TGTGCCAGCAGGCCGGGTGTTCAGCCCCAGCATTTT. Its translation is CASRPGVQPQHF.

Notes on this clonotype: It is likely a read error, because the conserved phenylalanine at the end of the CDR3 is missing. This sequence joins TRBV28 and TRBJ1-1; D gene uncertain. Germline V gives CDR1 MDHEN, CDR2 SYDVKM. The CDR3 loop spans 13 amino acids. V dropped 4 bases and J dropped 1 base, with 7 bases sitting between them. CDR3 in amino acids: CASSYTGNTEAFL. CDR3 nucleotide sequence: TGTGCCAGCAGTTACACGGGGAACACTGAAGCTTTCCTT.

This clonotype was detected ten times or more. J is TRBJ1-1 and V is TRBV10-1, with D unclear. Germline lookup yields CDR1 WNHNN and CDR2 SYGVQD (reference sequence). V gave up 0 bases and J gave up 2 bases, with 10 bases separating them. The CDR3 runs 15 residues. CDR3 residues: CASSESRQGNTEAFF. The DNA of the CDR3 is TGCGCCAGCAGTGAGTCGAGACAAGGTAACACTGAAGCTTTCTTT.